One and the same sample provided the 11 T cell receptor beta chains below, sequenced in a study of long-term antiretroviral therapy in people with HIV. immunoSEQ v3.0 was run at survey level. Sequenced by immunoSEQ multiplex PCR; TCRdb stores in-frame clones only, minus some. In the table there are 15,000 to 20,000 clones, around 76% of which are singletons. The sequences come from unsorted PBMCs, collected 0.5 years before starting antiretroviral therapy. The receptors were sampled from a woman in her forties or fifties with HIV.

This chain uses TRBV5-1 with TRBJ2-2; D is possibly TRBD2 (7 bases). The V end lost 4 bases, the J end lost 4 bases, and 26 bases lay between the germline ends. The CDR3 is 19 amino acids. Looked up from germline, CDR1 is SGHRS and CDR2 is YFSETQ. This CDR3 is CASSTPRLEGGHRTGELFF. The CDR3 DNA reads as TGCGCCAGCAGCACCCCCAGGCTCGAGGGGGGGCATCGCACCGGGGAGCTGTTTTTT.

The chain recombines TRBV5-1 with TRBJ1-1, with D possibly being TRBD1 (6 bases). Per germline, CDR1 SGHRS and CDR2 YFSETQ. The CDR3 extends over 15 amino acids. The V end was cut by 2 bases, the J end by 1 base, with 12 bases between. The CDR3 bases are TGCGCCAGCAGCTTTGGGGGGCGATCGAACACTGAAGCTTTCTTT. This gives the protein CASSFGGRSNTEAFF.

The chain uses TRBV11-3 and TRBJ2-3; 10 bases are a match to TRBD2. Germline CDR1 SGHNT, CDR2 YENEEA. The CDR3 loop spans 15 amino acids. J lost 5 bases, V lost 4 bases, and 6 bases had no gene match. DNA of the CDR3: TGTGCCAGCAGCTCGGAGCGGGGGGGCTTAGATACGCAGTATTTT. Its translation is CASSSERGGLDTQYF.

The rearrangement joins TRBV28 to TRBJ1-2; D is perhaps TRBD1 (5 bases). CDR1 and CDR2 (germline): MDHEN, SYDVKM. The CDR3 spans 14 residues. Deletions cut 3 bases from V and 13 bases from J, with 21 bases between. This CDR3 reads CASSFGRRQLSFTF. The CDR3 nucleotides read TGTGCCAGCAGTTTCGGTAGACGACAGCTATCTTTCACCTTC.

The gene calls are TRBV19 and TRBJ2-5, with D perhaps matching TRBD2 (6 bases). The CDR3 has 14 amino acids. V was pared by 7 bases and J by 5 bases, with 17 bases between. Germline lookup yields CDR1 LNHDA and CDR2 SQIVND (reference sequence). DNA of the CDR3: TGTGCCAGTACGAGAGGGGCGGCGGGGGAGACCCAGTACTTC. It yields the protein CASTRGAAGETQYF.

The chain joins TRBV28 to TRBJ1-5; D is ambiguous. The V gene's germline CDR1 is MDHEN and CDR2 SYDVKM. This CDR3 is 13 amino acids long. The V end lost 5 bases, the J end lost 2 bases, and 7 bases lay between the germline ends. DNA of the CDR3: TGTGCCAGCAGTAACTCCGGCAATCAGCCCCAGCATTTT. Its translation is CASSNSGNQPQHF.

By its share, this clone is medium-sized (0.01 to 0.1%). V usage is TRBV6-1 and J usage is TRBJ2-3; D is uncertain. There are 15 residues in the CDR3. Trimming shortened V by 4 bases and J by 0 bases, and 11 bases separated the two germline ends. CDR1 and CDR2 (germline): MNHNS, SASEGT. CDR3 bases: TGTGCCAGCAGTGGGATCTACTCCAGCACAGATACGCAGTATTTT. Translating it yields CASSGIYSSTDTQYF.

This chain uses TRBV4-1 with TRBJ2-1; 10 nucleotides match TRBD2. The V and J ends lost 4 bases and 4 bases, in that order; junction bases with no gene match: 10. CDR3 length: 17 amino acids. The germline V gene encodes CDR1 MGHRA and CDR2 YSYEKL. The CDR3 loop reads CASSRGSGGPFYNEQFF. Here the CDR3 DNA reads TGCGCCAGCAGCCGTGGTAGCGGGGGGCCTTTTTACAATGAGCAGTTCTTC.

Note on this clone: Compared with germline, one end of the junction differs, possibly owing to a read error. V usage is TRBV4-1 and J usage is TRBJ2-7, with D maybe TRBD2 (5 bases). CDR1 is MGHRA, CDR2 YSYEKL, per germline. The CDR3 is 15 amino acids. The CDR3 bases are TGCGTCAGCAGCCATAAGCCCGACGGGACCTACGAGCAGTACTTC. Protein: CVSSHKPDGTYEQYF.

This clone has only a few counts. This chain uses TRBV10-1 with TRBJ2-2; 7 bases align to TRBD1. This CDR3 spans 14 amino acids. Trimming removed 5 bases from V and 4 bases from J; junction bases left unmatched: 4. The germline V gene encodes CDR1 WNHNN and CDR2 SYGVQD (reference sequence). CDR3 residues: CASSSGGATGELFF. CDR3 DNA sequence: TGCGCCAGCAGTTCAGGGGGAGCCACCGGGGAGCTGTTTTTT.

The rearrangement joins TRBV7-3 to TRBJ1-1; unclear D gene. Germline V gene sequence: CDR1 SGHTA, CDR2 FQGTGA. There are 15 residues in the CDR3. The ends were cut back, 2 bases at V and 1 base at J, with 11 bases in the middle. CDR3 bases: TGTGCCAGCAGCTTATTAGTGGCAGGGAACACTGAAGCTTTCTTT. The encoded protein is CASSLLVAGNTEAFF.